Sequencing of this T cell receptor (beta chain) was carried out in a study of blood T cell repertoires in COVID-19. Original processing notes: Estimates of nucleated cell counts were drawn from the amplification of reference gene primers. The assay was immunoSEQ multiplex PCR, and TCRdb's table has in-frame clones only and misses some. V and J calls plus clone size are reproduced from that table; the DNA served to infer D and trimming. The table records roughly 120,000 clones, approximately 85% of them present only once. CDR1 is LGHDT, CDR2 YNNKEL, per germline (reference sequence). CDR3 length: 15 residues. Trimming removed 1 base from V and 2 bases from J, with 12 bases in between.

Sequenced input: peripheral blood. The gene calls are TRBV3-1 (or the pseudogene TRBV3-2) and TRBJ2-7, with D perhaps matching TRBD2 (6 bases). The clonotype comes from a woman older than 75 with COVID-19, enrolled during active disease. In DNA form, the CDR3 reads TGTGCCAGCAGCCAAGCTCCGGGAGAAACCTACGAGCAGTACTTC. Amino acids: CASSQAPGETYEQYF.